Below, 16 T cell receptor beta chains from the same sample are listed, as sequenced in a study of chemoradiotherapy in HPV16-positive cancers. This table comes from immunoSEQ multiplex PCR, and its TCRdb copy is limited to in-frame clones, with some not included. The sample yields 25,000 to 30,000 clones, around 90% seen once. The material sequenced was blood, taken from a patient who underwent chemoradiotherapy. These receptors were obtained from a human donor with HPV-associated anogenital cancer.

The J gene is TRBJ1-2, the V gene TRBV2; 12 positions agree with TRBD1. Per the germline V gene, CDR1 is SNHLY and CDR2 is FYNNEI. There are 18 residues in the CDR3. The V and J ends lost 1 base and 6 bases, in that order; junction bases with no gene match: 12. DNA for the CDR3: TGTGCCAGCAGTGAAGTAACGGGACAGGGGGCTAAAAGGGATGGCTACACCTTC. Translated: CASSEVTGQGAKRDGYTF. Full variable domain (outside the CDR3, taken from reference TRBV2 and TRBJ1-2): EPEVTQTPSHQVTQMGQEVILRCVPISNHLYFYWYRQILGQKVEFLVSFYNNEISEKSEIFDDQFSVERPDGSNFTLKIRSTKLEDSAMYFCASSEVTGQGAKRDGYTFGSGTRLTVV.

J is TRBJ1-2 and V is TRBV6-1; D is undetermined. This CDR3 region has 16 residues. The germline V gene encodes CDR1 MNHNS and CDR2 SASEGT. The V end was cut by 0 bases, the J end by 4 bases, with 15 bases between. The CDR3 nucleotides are TGTGCCAGCAGTGAAGCGCTTCGTACGTTAGGCTATGGCTACACCTTC. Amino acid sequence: CASSEALRTLGYGYTF.

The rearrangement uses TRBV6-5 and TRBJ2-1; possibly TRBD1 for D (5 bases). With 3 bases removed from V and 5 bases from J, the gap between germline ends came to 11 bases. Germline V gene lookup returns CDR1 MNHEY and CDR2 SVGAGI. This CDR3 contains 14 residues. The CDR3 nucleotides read TGTGCCAGCAGTTATAATACAGGCGACAATGAGCAGTTCTTC. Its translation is CASSYNTGDNEQFF.

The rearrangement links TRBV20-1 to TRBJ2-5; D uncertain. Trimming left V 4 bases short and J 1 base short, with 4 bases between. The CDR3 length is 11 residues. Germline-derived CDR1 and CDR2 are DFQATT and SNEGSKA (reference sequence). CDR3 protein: CSANSQETQYF. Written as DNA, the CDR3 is TGCAGTGCTAACAGCCAAGAGACCCAGTACTTC.

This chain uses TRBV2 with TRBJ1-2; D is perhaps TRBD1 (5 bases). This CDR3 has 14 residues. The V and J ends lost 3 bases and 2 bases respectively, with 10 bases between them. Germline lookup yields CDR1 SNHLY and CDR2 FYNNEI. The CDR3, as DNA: TGTGCCAGCAGTGACAGGGAAGAAAACTATGGCTACACCTTC. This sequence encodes CASSDREENYGYTF.

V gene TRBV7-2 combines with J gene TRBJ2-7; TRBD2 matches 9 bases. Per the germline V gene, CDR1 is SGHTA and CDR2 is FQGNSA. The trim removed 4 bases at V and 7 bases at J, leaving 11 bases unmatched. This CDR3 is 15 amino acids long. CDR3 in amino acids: CASSSTGAGGLEQYF. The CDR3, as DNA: TGTGCCAGCAGCTCCACCGGGGCGGGGGGGCTTGAGCAGTACTTC.

The CDR3 region is CASSLWVVGGELFF. In DNA form, the CDR3 reads TGTGCCAGCAGTTTGTGGGTAGTGGGCGGGGAGCTGTTTTTT. The V call is TRBV28, the J call TRBJ2-2; no firm D call. The CDR3 spans 14 residues. V was trimmed by 3 bases and J by 7 bases, leaving 12 bases between them. Germline V CDR1 and CDR2: MDHEN, SYDVKM.

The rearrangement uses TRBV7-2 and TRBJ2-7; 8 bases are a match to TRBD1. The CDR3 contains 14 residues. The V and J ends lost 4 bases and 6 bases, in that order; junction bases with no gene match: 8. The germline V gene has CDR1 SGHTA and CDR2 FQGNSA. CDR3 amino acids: CASSSTGVLSEQYF. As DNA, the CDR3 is TGTGCCAGCAGCTCGACAGGGGTTCTCTCCGAGCAGTACTTC.

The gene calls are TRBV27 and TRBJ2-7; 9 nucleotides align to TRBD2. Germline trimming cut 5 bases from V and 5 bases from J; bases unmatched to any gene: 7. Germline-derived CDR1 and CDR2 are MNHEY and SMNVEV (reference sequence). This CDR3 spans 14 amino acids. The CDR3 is CASSPGTSLNEQYF. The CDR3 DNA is TGTGCCAGCAGTCCCGGGACTAGCCTCAACGAGCAGTACTTC.

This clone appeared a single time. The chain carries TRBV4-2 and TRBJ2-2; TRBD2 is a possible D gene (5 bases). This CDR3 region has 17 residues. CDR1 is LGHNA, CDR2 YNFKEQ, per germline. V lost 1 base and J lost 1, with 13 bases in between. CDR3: CASSQVFVTKNTGELFF. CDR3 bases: TGTGCCAGCAGCCAAGTGTTTGTGACTAAGAACACCGGGGAGCTGTTTTTT.

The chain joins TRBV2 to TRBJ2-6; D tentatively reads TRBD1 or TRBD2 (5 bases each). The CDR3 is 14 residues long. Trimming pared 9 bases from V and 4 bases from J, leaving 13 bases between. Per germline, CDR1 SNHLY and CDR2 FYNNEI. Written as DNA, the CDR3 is TGTGCCAGTCTGGGACCTGAAGGGGCCAACGTCCTGACTTTC. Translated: CASLGPEGANVLTF.

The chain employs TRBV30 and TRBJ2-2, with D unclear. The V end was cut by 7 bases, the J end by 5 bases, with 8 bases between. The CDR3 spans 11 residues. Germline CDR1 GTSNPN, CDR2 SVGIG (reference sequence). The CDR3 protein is CASSLTGELFF. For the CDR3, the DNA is TGTGCCTCGTCGTTGACCGGGGAGCTGTTTTTT.

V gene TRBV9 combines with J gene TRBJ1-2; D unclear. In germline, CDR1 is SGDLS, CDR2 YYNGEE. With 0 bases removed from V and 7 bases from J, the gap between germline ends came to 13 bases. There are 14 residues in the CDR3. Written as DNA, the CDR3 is TGTGCCAGCAGCGTAGGGGAGGGCGCGGGTGGCTACACCTTC. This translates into CASSVGEGAGGYTF.

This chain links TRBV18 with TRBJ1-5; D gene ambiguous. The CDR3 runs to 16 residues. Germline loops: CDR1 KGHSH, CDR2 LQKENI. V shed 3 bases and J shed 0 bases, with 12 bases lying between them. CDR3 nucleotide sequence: TGTGCCAGCTCACCCCTTACTTCCTATAGCAATCAGCCCCAGCATTTT. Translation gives CASSPLTSYSNQPQHF.

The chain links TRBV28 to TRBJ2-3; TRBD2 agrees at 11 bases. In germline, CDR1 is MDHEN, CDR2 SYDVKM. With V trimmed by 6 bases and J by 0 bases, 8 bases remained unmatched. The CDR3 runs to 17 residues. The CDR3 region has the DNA TGTGCCAGCAGAGTCCCTAGCGGGGGGCCTAGCACAGATACGCAGTATTTT. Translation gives CASRVPSGGPSTDTQYF. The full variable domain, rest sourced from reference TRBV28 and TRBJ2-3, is DVKVTQSSRYLVKRTGEKVFLECVQDMDHENMFWYRQDPGLGLRLIYFSYDVKMKEKGDIPEGYSVSREKKERFSLILESASTNQTSMYLCASRVPSGGPSTDTQYFGPGTRLTVL.

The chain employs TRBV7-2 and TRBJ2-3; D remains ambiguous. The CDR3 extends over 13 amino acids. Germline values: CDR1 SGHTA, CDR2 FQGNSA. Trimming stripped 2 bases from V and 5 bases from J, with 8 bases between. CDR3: CASSLNQRDTQYF. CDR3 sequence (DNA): TGTGCCAGCAGCTTAAACCAGAGAGATACGCAGTATTTT. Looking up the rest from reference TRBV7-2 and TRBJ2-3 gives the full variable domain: GAGVSQSPSNKVTEKGKDVELRCDPISGHTALYWYRQSLGQGLEFLIYFQGNSAPDKSGLPSDRFSAERTGGSVSTLTIQRTQQEDSAVYLCASSLNQRDTQYFGPGTRLTVL.